One sample yielded the 29 T cell receptor beta chains listed below, sequenced in a study of blood T cells in healthy people across ages (dated by TCRdb to 2015 to 2017). The library was prepared using 5' RACE. Sequenced using an Illumina HiSeq 2500. The second PCR ran for roughly 6 to 11 cycles and used a J-beta primer mix along with a sample-barcoded 5' primer. The raw public reads went through TCRdb reprocessing: fastp at Q25, MiXCR clone calling, in-frame beta chains kept. CDR3 protein duplicates are merged, each entry listing the most common genes and DNA. This sample gives more than 700,000 distinct CDR3 sequences in total; about 46% of them show up just once. Jointly, the top ten make up 15% to 20% of the sample. The material sequenced was blood. The receptors derive from a man older than 75 in good health.

This chain connects TRBV6-2 or TRBV6-3 to TRBJ1-1; the D is unclear. Trimming took 7 bases from V and 0 from J, leaving 9 bases between them. The CDR3 covers 13 residues. Germline CDR1 MNHEY, CDR2 SVGEGT. CDR3 amino acids: CASIEGLNTEAFF. The CDR3 DNA sequence: TGTGCCAGCATAGAGGGTTTGAACACTGAAGCTTTCTTT.

The chain couples TRBV12-3 or TRBV12-4 to TRBJ1-2; no definite D call. CDR3 length equals 14 residues. V was trimmed by 5 bases and J by 5 bases, leaving 15 bases between them. The CDR3 DNA reads as TGTGCCAGCAGTCCCCTCTCGATGGGGTATGGCTACACCTTC. Its translation: CASSPLSMGYGYTF.

The table lists this clonotype with a few counts. A much larger clone lies one base from this, so it may be a read error. The chain couples TRBV5-1 to TRBJ2-1, with 11 bases matching TRBD2. The J call is uncertain, as TRBJ2-7 better fits the DNA end. The CDR3 spans 16 residues. CDR1 SGHRS and CDR2 YFSETQ come from the germline V gene. CDR3 sequence: CASSPLAGGPYNEQYF. In nucleotides, the CDR3 is TGCGCCAGCAGCCCCTTAGCGGGAGGGCCATACAATGAGCAGTACTTC.

The J gene is TRBJ1-6, the V gene TRBV9; TRBD1 might be the D (6 bases). This CDR3 has 17 residues. The germline gives CDR1 SGDLS, CDR2 YYNGEE. V lost 3 bases to trimming and J lost 0 bases, with 13 bases between them. The CDR3 nucleotides read TGTGCCAGCAGCGCCTCGACAGGTCGCTCCTATAATTCACCCCTCCACTTT. Residues: CASSASTGRSYNSPLHF.

Only a few counts were recorded for this clonotype. The chain links TRBV20-1 to TRBJ2-1; D perhaps matches TRBD2 (6 bases). The ends were cut back, 7 bases at V and 6 bases at J, with 16 bases in the middle. The germline CDR1 and CDR2 sequences are DFQATT and SNEGSKA (reference sequence). This CDR3 has 13 residues. DNA for the CDR3: TGCAGTGGGGAACTAGCCATAATCAATGAGCAGTTCTTC. It yields the protein CSGELAIINEQFF.

This clonotype was seen once. The chain is built from TRBV20-1 and TRBJ2-7; 9 bases map to TRBD1. V was clipped by 6 bases and J by 5 bases; unmatched bases: 11. This CDR3 region has 14 residues. Germline values: CDR1 DFQATT, CDR2 SNEGSKA (reference sequence). The CDR3 protein is CSAPPGTGLDEQYF. The CDR3 nucleotides are TGCAGTGCCCCCCCCGGGACAGGGCTTGACGAGCAGTACTTC.

This clonotype was seen only a few times. The chain couples TRBV2 to TRBJ2-2; TRBD2 matches 12 bases. Germline V gene data show CDR1 as SNHLY and CDR2 as FYNNEI. The V and J ends lost 6 bases and 4 bases, in that order; junction bases with no gene match: 6. CDR3 length: 16 amino acids. The CDR3, as DNA: TGTGCCAGCAGCTCCGGGACTAGCGGGCTCACCGGGGAGCTGTTTTTT. Translating it yields CASSSGTSGLTGELFF. The full variable domain, in which reference TRBV2 and TRBJ2-2 provide the parts outside the CDR3, is EPEVTQTPSHQVTQMGQEVILRCVPISNHLYFYWYRQILGQKVEFLVSFYNNEISEKSEIFDDQFSVERPDGSNFTLKIRSTKLEDSAMYFCASSSGTSGLTGELFFGEGSRLTVL.

This clonotype came up many times. This chain links TRBV28 with TRBJ2-1; a weak D match, TRBD2 (6 bases). The CDR3 has 16 residues. Germline V gene sequence: CDR1 MDHEN, CDR2 SYDVKM. Trimming removed 5 bases from V and 3 bases from J, with 17 bases in between. The CDR3 loop is CASSPSLGGVYNEQFF. DNA of the CDR3: TGTGCCAGCAGTCCCAGCCTTGGCGGGGTCTACAATGAGCAGTTCTTC.

The chain links TRBV7-2 to TRBJ2-7; 12 nucleotides agree with TRBD2. CDR1 is SGHTA, CDR2 FQGNSA, per germline. Trimming removed 5 bases from V and 4 bases from J; junction bases left unmatched: 6. This CDR3 region has 15 residues. This CDR3 reads CASSHGLAGGYEQYF. The CDR3, as DNA: TGTGCCAGCAGCCACGGGCTAGCGGGAGGGTACGAGCAGTACTTC.

The chain has TRBV27 and TRBJ1-2; no reliable D call. CDR3 length: 14 residues. Germline loops: CDR1 MNHEY, CDR2 SMNVEV (reference sequence). Between the trimmed V and J ends, which lost 4 bases and 0 bases, there was a span of 9 bases. The CDR3 spells CASSSAQANYGYTF. For the CDR3, the DNA is TGTGCCAGCAGTTCAGCCCAAGCTAACTATGGCTACACCTTC.

The rearrangement links TRBV21-1 to TRBJ2-5; the table's TRBD1 call for D was not verified on the DNA. The DNA matches TRBJ2-7 better at its end, which makes the J call doubtful. TRBV21-1 counts as a pseudogene. The CDR3 extends over 19 amino acids. CDR3 amino acids: CASSNIWGGGGGLSYEQYF. Here the CDR3 DNA reads TGTGCCAGCAGCAATATCTGGGGTGGAGGAGGGGGTCTCTCCTACGAGCAGTACTTC.

For this clonotype: A much larger clone differs from this one at a single base, so this may be a read error. The CDR3 sequence: CAGSIGLAGYEQYF. The DNA for the CDR3 is TGCGCCGGCAGTATCGGACTGGCGGGATACGAGCAGTACTTC. The chain has TRBV5-1 and TRBJ2-7; TRBD2 is a possible D gene (6 bases). The CDR3 spans 14 residues. Germline V gene sequence: CDR1 SGHRS, CDR2 YFSETQ.

This clonotype appeared a few times. This chain links TRBV24-1 with TRBJ2-3, with TRBD2 matching 13 bases. Unmatched junction bases numbered 11, after V lost 4 bases and J lost 2 bases. This CDR3 has 19 amino acids. CDR1 is KGHDR and CDR2 is SFDVKD in the germline V gene. CDR3 nucleotide sequence: TGTGCCACCAGTGACCGCACTAGCGGGAGGGCCGTTGACACAGATACGCAGTATTTT. It yields the protein CATSDRTSGRAVDTDTQYF.

This sequence joins TRBV10-3 and TRBJ2-5, with 9 bases fitting TRBD2. This CDR3 spans 14 amino acids. Germline assignment: CDR1 ENHRY and CDR2 SYGVKD. V was clipped by 4 bases and J by 5 bases; unmatched bases: 5. The CDR3 region has the DNA TGTGCCATCAGTGGGGTAGCGGGAGAGGAGACCCAGTACTTC. This codes for CAISGVAGEETQYF.

This clonotype was picked up a small number of times. The CDR3 region has the DNA TGTGCCAGCAGTTTAGGTACCCCCGTGGCCAAGCAGTTCTTC. This gives the protein CASSLGTPVAKQFF. This chain connects TRBV12-3 or TRBV12-4 to TRBJ2-1; the D is unclear. This CDR3 region has 14 residues. V was shortened by 1 base and J by 11 bases, with 15 bases between the two germline ends.

In its sample, this clonotype was seen many times. The chain combines TRBV12-3 or TRBV12-4 with TRBJ2-5, with 8 positions matching TRBD1. V was clipped by 5 bases and J by 1 base; unmatched bases: 3. There are 14 residues in the CDR3. CDR3 loop: CASSRGTGQETQYF. For the CDR3, the DNA is TGTGCCAGCAGTAGAGGGACAGGCCAAGAGACCCAGTACTTC.

This clonotype came up a few times. The rearrangement uses TRBV29-1 and TRBJ2-5; maybe TRBD2 (6 bases). The tail of the sequence fits TRBJ2-7 better, so the J call may be wrong. This CDR3 is built from 14 residues. Germline V gene sequence: CDR1 SQVTM, CDR2 ANQGSEA. CDR3 sequence reads: CSVENALGGYEQYF. CDR3 coding DNA: TGCAGCGTTGAAAATGCTCTGGGGGGCTACGAGCAGTACTTC.

This clonotype has only a few counts. The chain has TRBV11-2 and TRBJ2-5; D not certain. The V and J ends lost 0 bases and 1 base respectively, with 9 bases between them. The V gene's germline CDR1 is SGHAT and CDR2 FQNNGV. The CDR3 runs to 15 residues. The CDR3, as DNA: TGTGCCAGCAGCTTAGATCGAGGTCCCCAAGAGACCCAGTACTTC. Its translation is CASSLDRGPQETQYF.

The chain employs TRBV20-1 and TRBJ2-3; 8 bases line up with TRBD2. Germline loops: CDR1 DFQATT, CDR2 SNEGSKA (reference sequence). The CDR3 is made up of 15 amino acids. With 3 bases clipped from V and 1 base from J, the junction kept 6 bases outside the gene matches. The CDR3, as DNA: TGCAGTGCTAGTGCGGGAGGTTTTGGCACAGATACGCAGTATTTT. Translation gives CSASAGGFGTDTQYF.

This clonotype was seen a handful of times. The rearrangement joins TRBV6-2 or TRBV6-3 to TRBJ2-1, with TRBD1 matching over 11 bases. Per germline, CDR1 MNHEY and CDR2 SVGEGT. This CDR3 comprises 15 residues. V gave up 6 bases and J gave up 7 bases; unmatched junction bases: 8. The CDR3 DNA reads TGTGCCAGCAGGATACCGGGACAGGGGGTGAATGAGCAGTTCTTC. Protein product: CASRIPGQGVNEQFF.

The CDR3 protein is CASSGDGGPPIQYF. CDR3 DNA sequence: TGTGCCAGCAGCGGGGACGGTGGTCCTCCGATTCAGTACTTC. V usage is TRBV28 and J usage is TRBJ2-7; either TRBD1 or TRBD2 may fit D (5 bases each). Trimming stripped 6 bases from V and 10 bases from J, with 22 bases between. The CDR3 has 14 amino acids. Germline lookup yields CDR1 MDHEN and CDR2 SYDVKM.

The chain is built from TRBV27 and TRBJ1-6, with D uncertain. CDR3 length: 14 residues. Between the trimmed V and J ends, which lost 8 bases and 3 bases, there was a span of 11 bases. Germline CDR1 MNHEY, CDR2 SMNVEV (reference sequence). CDR3 sequence reads: CASGLGGYNSPLHF. The CDR3 region has the DNA TGTGCCAGCGGCCTGGGCGGCTATAATTCACCCCTCCACTTT.

The CDR3 is CASSSTGTVYNEQFF. The CDR3 DNA is TGTGCCAGCAGCTCAACCGGGACAGTATACAATGAGCAGTTCTTC. The chain uses TRBV7-2 and TRBJ2-1, with 7 bases that match TRBD1. V was clipped by 4 bases and J by 4 bases; unmatched bases: 7. The CDR3 extends over 15 amino acids. The germline CDR1 and CDR2 sequences are SGHTA and FQGNSA.

Concerning this clonotype itself: Germline is not matched at one junction end, which may reflect a read error. The CDR3 bases are TGTGCCGGCAGCCCAAACAACTACGAGCAGTACTTC. Residues: CAGSPNNYEQYF. V and J are TRBV3-1 and TRBJ2-7; no definite D call. The V gene's germline CDR1 is LGHDT and CDR2 YNNKEL (reference sequence). The CDR3 sequence is 12 residues long.

This clonotype turned up a few times. J is TRBJ2-1 and V is TRBV2; D not certain. The CDR3 extends over 14 amino acids. The germline V and J ends were trimmed by 4 bases and 7 bases, with 14 bases remaining between them. CDR1 is SNHLY and CDR2 is FYNNEI in the germline V gene. The CDR3 DNA follows: TGTGCCAGCAGTGTAAGGACGCAAGAAAATGAGCAGTTCTTC. It yields the protein CASSVRTQENEQFF.

In regard to this clonotype: A much larger clone sits a single nucleotide away, making a read error possible. The rearrangement uses TRBV6-2 or TRBV6-3 and TRBJ2-1, with TRBD1 as a possible D gene (6 bases). The CDR3 is 15 amino acids. Germline-derived CDR1 and CDR2 are MNHEY and SVGEGT. CDR3 nucleotides: TGTACCAGCAGCCGCTCTTCCTTGGGGGCCAATGAGCAGTTCTTC. Translating gives CTSSRSSLGANEQFF.

The chain uses TRBV2 and TRBJ2-5; D may be TRBD2 (6 bases). Per germline, CDR1 SNHLY and CDR2 FYNNEI. V lost 8 bases and J 4 bases, leaving 14 bases between the germline ends. The CDR3 is 13 amino acids. The CDR3 DNA reads as TGTGCCAGCGGGACTGACAGCCGAGAGACCCAGTACTTC. This gives the protein CASGTDSRETQYF.

Ten or more counts support this clonotype. J is TRBJ2-7 and V is TRBV14, with 13 nucleotides matching TRBD2. The V segment lost 4 bases and the J segment 6 bases; nucleotides outside the gene matches: 12. The CDR3 is 17 amino acids. In germline, CDR1 is SGHDN, CDR2 FVKESK. CDR3 nucleotides: TGTGCCAGCAGCCCAGTGGGGGGACTAGCGGGATACAGCGAGCAGTACTTC. It codes for CASSPVGGLAGYSEQYF. Complete variable domain (other parts from reference TRBV14 and TRBJ2-7): EAGVTQFPSHSVIEKGQTVTLRCDPISGHDNLYWYRRVMGKEIKFLLHFVKESKQDESGMPNNRFLAERTGGTYSTLKVQPAELEDSGVYFCASSPVGGLAGYSEQYFGPGTRLTVT.

In this sample, this clonotype turned up many times. This chain uses TRBV20-1 with TRBJ2-1; 13 bases are shared with TRBD2. The CDR3 totals 15 residues. Germline CDR1 reads DFQATT; CDR2 reads SNEGSKA (reference sequence). The junction had 14 bases not matched to a gene; V was cut back by 6 bases and J by 12 bases. The CDR3, as DNA: TGCAGTGCCCCGACTAGCGGGAGGACCTATAGTGGGCAGTTCTTC. Its translation: CSAPTSGRTYSGQFF.